This T cell receptor beta chain was sequenced in a study of T cells in Graves' hyperthyroidism and ophthalmopathy. Study outcomes and limitations: Model-based prediction identified ophthalmopathy a median about 7 months prior to its onset. Researchers found most expanded thyroid clonotypes above 0.001 in blood as well.

This clonotype has ten or more counts. Its antigen remains unidentified. V shed 0 bases, J shed 5 bases, and the junction held 3 bases outside the gene matches. The CDR3 runs to 15 residues. Germline lookup yields CDR1 LGHNA and CDR2 YNFKEQ. Participants, patients aged 18 to 65, had newly diagnosed hyperthyroidism with a duration under 2 months. Any patient presenting with uncontrolled infection, other autoimmune disease, pregnancy or lactation was left out. Amplification of TCR beta CDR3 regions used RNA as the template. The HTBI primer set served for first-round RT-PCR of the TCR CDR3. MiXCR was run by TCRdb on the multiplex PCR reads, yielding one entry per CDR3 protein. The sample holds about 540,000 distinct CDR3 sequences; under 60% are singletons and the top ten take about 8%.

The receptor's source is a woman younger than 30 with Graves' hyperthyroidism. The sequenced sample consisted of peripheral blood or thyroid tissue (not recorded which). The chain recombines TRBV4-2 with TRBJ2-5; 10 positions match TRBD2. CDR3 in amino acids: CASSQEAGGFETQYF. The DNA for the CDR3 is TGTGCCAGCAGCCAAGAAGCGGGAGGGTTTGAGACCCAGTACTTC.